What follows are 23 T cell receptor beta chains derived from one specimen sequenced in a study of T cells in women clearing cervical HPV infection. Sequencing used immunoSEQ multiplex PCR; TCRdb keeps in-frame clones, though not all of them. With 49,000 or so clones in the sample, the ten largest clones hold roughly a third. The sample comprised blood buffy coat. Receptors were obtained from a woman aged 18-70 years with a cervical HPV16 infection that either progressed to CIN3+ or cleared (not recorded which).

Note on this clone: The read is 3 residues too short to cover the CDR3 end, so that end is filled in from the germline J gene. The gene calls are TRBV30 and TRBJ2-3; 8 bases fit TRBD1. The CDR3 extends over 16 amino acids. V lost 8 bases, J lost 1 base, and 14 bases stayed unmatched. The germline gives CDR1 GTSNPN, CDR2 SVGIG (reference sequence). The DNA read from the CDR3 is TGTGCCGGTTCGGAACTACAGGGACAGGGCACAGATACG. It yields the protein CAGSELQGQGTDT. The entire CDR3 reads CAGSELQGQGTDTQYF.

Incomplete CDR3 DNA: TGCGCCAGCAGCCCAGCCAGGGGGCTAAACACC. It specifies CASSPARGLNT. The entire CDR3 sequence reads CASSPARGLNTIYF. This chain uses TRBV5-1 with TRBJ1-3; 8 bases match TRBD1. The sequence runs out 3 residues before the end of the CDR3; the remainder is reconstructed from the germline J gene. V trimming: 4 bases; J trimming: 6 bases; junction bases outside the gene matches: 6. This CDR3 has 14 residues. Germline V gives CDR1 SGHRS, CDR2 YFSETQ.

As regards this clone: The sequenced fragment ends 3 residues before the CDR3 boundary, so the rest is inferred from the germline J gene. The rearrangement links TRBV18 to TRBJ2-4; 7 bases fit TRBD1. Trimming removed 3 bases from V and 2 bases from J; junction bases left unmatched: 4. CDR3 length equals 15 residues. Germline assignment: CDR1 KGHSH and CDR2 LQKENI. The part of the CDR3 DNA that was read is TGTGCCAGCTCACCTGGGGGACAGCCCAAAAACATT. Protein: CASSPGGQPKNI. The entire CDR3 reads CASSPGGQPKNIQYF.

On this clone: The read finishes 3 residues shy of the CDR3 end, and the germline J gene is used to complete it. The J gene is TRBJ2-3, the V gene TRBV12-3 or TRBV12-4, with 10 bases matching TRBD2. CDR3 length: 16 residues. Trimming cost V 4 bases and J 1 base; bases outside gene matches: 5. The CDR3 DNA, read in part, is TGTGCCAGCAGTTCACGAGCGGGGGGGGGCACAGATACG. It is translated as CASSSRAGGGTDT. The complete CDR3 reads CASSSRAGGGTDTQYF.

With respect to this clone: The read ends 3 residues before the CDR3 terminus; that terminus is restored from the germline J gene. The identical CDR3 is also encoded by other nucleotide sequences in the sample. The chain has TRBV19 and TRBJ1-1; D is unclear. Looked up from germline, CDR1 is LNHDA and CDR2 is SQIVND (reference sequence). The CDR3 runs 10 residues. V was shortened by 10 bases and J by 4 bases, with 7 bases between the two germline ends. The CDR3 region is CATRGTEAFF. The CDR3 bases that were read are TGTGCCACCCGGGGCACTGAA.

In the case of this clone: The read stops 3 residues short of the end of the CDR3; the missing end is completed from the germline J gene. This chain links TRBV18 with TRBJ2-6; no firm D call. The germline V gene has CDR1 KGHSH and CDR2 LQKENI. V lost 6 bases and J lost 0, with 18 bases in between. The CDR3 sequence is 18 residues long. CDR3 amino acids: CASSPDRVTSSGANVLTF. CDR3 DNA, as far as it was read: TGTGCCAGCTCGCCTGACCGGGTAACGAGCTCTGGGGCCAACGTC.

With regard to this clone: With the read ending 3 residues before the CDR3 end, the germline J gene is used to fill in that end. The chain combines TRBV19 with TRBJ1-6; TRBD1 aligns across 7 bases. CDR3 length equals 20 residues. CDR1 LNHDA and CDR2 SQIVND come from the germline V gene (reference sequence). V was pared by 6 bases and J by 10 bases, with 27 bases of the junction left unmatched. CDR3 sequence reads: CASSPIPYSSAGQKGSPLHF. CDR3 DNA, as far as it was read: TGTGCCAGTAGCCCTATCCCCTATAGCTCGGCGGGACAGAAGGGGTCACCC.

As to this clone: The read comes to an end 3 residues before the CDR3 does, leaving the germline J gene to fill in the end. This chain joins TRBV29-1 and TRBJ2-1; D unclear. The CDR3 has 14 amino acids. Trimming left V 7 bases short and J 0 bases short, with 13 bases between. CDR1 is SQVTM and CDR2 is ANQGSEA in the germline V gene. CDR3 bases read: TGCAGCGACAGACCCGGCGCCTCCTACAATGAG. Protein: CSDRPGASYNE. The complete CDR3 reads CSDRPGASYNEQFF.

Comment on this clone: The missing CDR3 end, 3 residues past where the read stops, is filled in from the germline J gene. The V and J genes are TRBV20-1 and TRBJ2-7, with D tentatively TRBD1 (5 bases). Germline V lookup: CDR1 DFQATT, CDR2 SNEGSKA (reference sequence). The V gene lost 4 bases and the J gene lost 3 bases, with 13 bases spanning the gap. This CDR3 is built from 13 residues. The CDR3 region is CSATPGPDYEQYF. The part of the CDR3 DNA that was read is TGCAGTGCTACTCCAGGGCCAGACTACGAG.

To note about this clone: The CDR3 is cut off 3 residues early in the read; its end comes from the germline J gene. The chain employs TRBV4-2 and TRBJ2-3, with a possible D match to TRBD1 (6 bases). This CDR3 spans 15 amino acids. V was shortened by 0 bases and J by 3 bases, with 10 bases between the two germline ends. From germline, CDR1 is LGHNA and CDR2 YNFKEQ. The part of the CDR3 DNA that was read is TGTGCCAGCAGCCAAGAAATGGACAGAACAGATACG. It translates to CASSQEMDRTDT. The full CDR3 protein reads CASSQEMDRTDTQYF.

Regarding this clone: The read halts 3 residues ahead of the CDR3 end, with the missing end drawn from the germline J gene. The chain is built from TRBV2 and TRBJ2-1; D not certain. Germline assignment: CDR1 SNHLY and CDR2 FYNNEI. Trimming cost V 4 bases and J 5 bases, with 6 bases left between them. The CDR3 spans 12 residues. The CDR3 loop is CASSVGNNEQFF. Partial CDR3 DNA: TGTGCCAGCAGTGTGGGCAACAATGAG.

Concerning this clone: The read comes to an end 3 residues before the CDR3 does, leaving the germline J gene to fill in the end. The gene calls are TRBV7-8 and TRBJ2-3; D call uncertain. The CDR3 runs 15 residues. Germline loops: CDR1 SGHVS, CDR2 FQNEAQ. Trimming took 5 bases from V and 2 from J, leaving 14 bases between them. The CDR3 DNA, read in part, is TGTGCCAGCAGCCCTGGCCCGGGTCCCACAGATACG. Translation gives CASSPGPGPTDT. The whole CDR3 protein is CASSPGPGPTDTQYF.

In the case of this clone: The read finishes 3 residues shy of the CDR3 end, and the germline J gene is used to complete it. V gene TRBV20-1 combines with J gene TRBJ2-1, with TRBD2 matching over 11 bases. Germline CDR1 is DFQATT and CDR2 is SNEGSKA (reference sequence). The V and J ends lost 3 bases and 4 bases, in that order; junction bases with no gene match: 8. The CDR3 consists of 16 residues. CDR3 residues: CSASNPSGGTYNEQFF. The covered CDR3 bases are TGCAGTGCTAGTAATCCTAGCGGGGGGACTTACAATGAG.

Worth noting for this clone: The missing CDR3 end, 3 residues past where the read stops, is filled in from the germline J gene. The chain combines TRBV5-1 with TRBJ2-1, with 10 bases that match TRBD2. The V segment lost 3 bases and the J segment 3 bases; nucleotides outside the gene matches: 3. In germline, CDR1 is SGHRS, CDR2 YFSETQ. The CDR3 totals 15 residues. Partial CDR3 DNA: TGCGCCAGCAGCTCCCTAGCGGGAGTCTACAATGAG. As protein: CASSSLAGVYNE. The whole CDR3 sequence is CASSSLAGVYNEQFF. Variable domain in full (rest from reference TRBV5-1 and TRBJ2-1): KAGVTQTPRYLIKTRGQQVTLSCSPISGHRSVSWYQQTPGQGLQFLFEYFSETQRNKGNFPGRFSGRQFSNSRSEMNVSTLELGDSALYLCASSSLAGVYNEQFFGPGTRLTVL.

To note about this clone: The observed sequence ends 3 residues before the CDR3 terminus, with the missing tail filled in from the germline J gene. The chain carries TRBV19 and TRBJ1-1; D unresolved. Germline assignment: CDR1 LNHDA and CDR2 SQIVND (reference sequence). V gave up 3 bases and J gave up 3 bases, with 14 bases separating them. The CDR3 totals 15 residues. The part of the CDR3 DNA that was read is TGTGCCAGTAGTATTCCCCAAAAGGTGGACACTGAA. Its protein product is CASSIPQKVDTE. The whole CDR3 reads CASSIPQKVDTEAFF.

For this clone: The read ends 3 residues before the CDR3 terminus; that terminus is restored from the germline J gene. The gene calls are TRBV30 and TRBJ1-5; D gene ambiguous. Germline CDR1 GTSNPN, CDR2 SVGIG (reference sequence). The CDR3 has 15 residues. Trimming removed 0 bases at V and 4 bases at J, with 13 bases between. The CDR3 DNA, read in part, is TGTGCCTGGAGTGTACGGGCCCGGGGAAATCAGCCC. It codes for CAWSVRARGNQP. The complete CDR3 protein is CAWSVRARGNQPQHF.

On this clone itself: The CDR3 extends 3 residues past the end of the read, so its final part is completed from the germline J gene. The rearrangement joins TRBV19 to TRBJ1-2, with TRBD1 as a possible D gene (5 bases). CDR1 is LNHDA, CDR2 SQIVND, per germline (reference sequence). The CDR3 has 15 amino acids. V gave up 6 bases and J gave up 2 bases, with 16 bases separating them. CDR3 sequence: CASSPGGERNYGYTF. Incomplete CDR3 DNA: TGTGCCAGTAGCCCTGGGGGGGAAAGGAACTATGGC.

As concerns this clone: The read halts 3 residues ahead of the CDR3 end, with the missing end drawn from the germline J gene. The V and J genes are TRBV7-3 and TRBJ2-5; no firm D call. The CDR3 runs 15 residues. Trimming took off 1 base at V and 2 bases at J, with 11 bases between the two ends. Per the germline V gene, CDR1 is SGHTA and CDR2 is FQGTGA. The sequenced part of the CDR3 DNA is TGTGCCAGCAGCTTAATAGCTGGAGAACAAGAGACC. This encodes CASSLIAGEQET. In full, the CDR3 reads CASSLIAGEQETQYF. Combining the CDR3 with reference TRBV7-3 and TRBJ2-5 gives the whole variable domain GAGVSQTPSNKVTEKGKYVELRCDPISGHTALYWYRQSLGQGPEFLIYFQGTGAADDSGLPNDRFFAVRPEGSVSTLKIQRTERGDSAVYLCASSLIAGEQETQYFGPGTRLLVL.

Comment on this clone: The observed sequence ends 3 residues before the CDR3 terminus, with the missing tail filled in from the germline J gene. This chain joins TRBV19 and TRBJ1-5, with D tentatively TRBD1 (6 bases). Deletions cut 10 bases from V and 6 bases from J, with 16 bases between. This CDR3 contains 13 residues. Germline CDR1 reads LNHDA; CDR2 reads SQIVND (reference sequence). The part of the CDR3 DNA that was read is TGTGCCACCGACAGGTCGTTTGGTCAGCCC. It codes for CATDRSFGQP. The entire CDR3 sequence reads CATDRSFGQPQHF.

Comment on this clone: Sequencing ends 3 residues short of the CDR3 end; the germline J gene provides the rest. This chain links TRBV18 with TRBJ2-1; 10 positions agree with TRBD2. This CDR3 is 17 amino acids long. After removal of 4 bases from V and 8 bases from J, the junction contained 14 bases not matched to a gene. Looked up from germline, CDR1 is KGHSH and CDR2 is LQKENI. Partial CDR3 DNA: TGTGCCAGCTCACTTGAACCATGGCTAGCGGGAGATGATGAG. Its translation: CASSLEPWLAGDDE. The whole CDR3 reads CASSLEPWLAGDDEQFF.

Notes on this clone: The read ends 3 residues early relative to the CDR3; the germline J gene fills the gap. The rearrangement links TRBV30 to TRBJ2-2; D may be TRBD2 (5 bases). Germline V gives CDR1 GTSNPN, CDR2 SVGIG (reference sequence). Trimming pared 4 bases from V and 0 bases from J, leaving 6 bases between. The CDR3 contains 13 residues. The DNA read from the CDR3 is TGTGCCTGGAACGGGGCGAACACCGGGGAG. As protein: CAWNGANTGE. The entire CDR3 is CAWNGANTGELFF. Full variable domain (missing parts from reference TRBV30 and TRBJ2-2): SQTIHQWPATLVQPVGSPLSLECTVEGTSNPNLYWYRQAAGRGLQLLFYSVGIGQISSEVPQNLSASRPQDRQFILSSKKLLLSDSGFYLCAWNGANTGELFFGEGSRLTVL.

As regards this clone: The read halts 3 residues ahead of the CDR3 end, with the missing end drawn from the germline J gene. V is TRBV7-9 and J is TRBJ1-5, with 7 bases that match TRBD1. This CDR3 region has 15 residues. The V gene's germline CDR1 is SEHNR and CDR2 FQNEAQ (reference sequence). The trim removed 5 bases at V and 6 bases at J, leaving 10 bases unmatched. Partial CDR3 DNA: TGTGCCAGCAGCCCCGACGACAGGGCGTCTCAGCCC. It codes for CASSPDDRASQP. The entire CDR3 sequence reads CASSPDDRASQPQHF.

Regarding this clone: The DNA ends 3 residues before the CDR3 does, and the rest of the CDR3 is filled in from the germline J gene. The gene calls are TRBV19 and TRBJ2-1, with D perhaps matching TRBD2 (6 bases). V dropped 10 bases and J dropped 9 bases, with 22 bases sitting between them. The CDR3 consists of 14 residues. Per germline, CDR1 LNHDA and CDR2 SQIVND (reference sequence). The DNA read from the CDR3 is TGTGCCATCTCTCGGCCGGAGACCGGGGGTGAG. Translated: CAISRPETGGE. The full CDR3 is CAISRPETGGEQFF.